This entry is about one T cell receptor (beta chain). These data come from a study of CD8+ T cells in alopecia areata. There are 11 residues in the CDR3. Germline CDR1 reads DFQATT; CDR2 reads SNEGSKA (reference sequence). V lost 3 bases and J lost 8, with 10 bases in between. Extraction of RNA preceded its reverse transcription into cDNA, which served as the sequencing template. The repertoire was sequenced with immunoSEQ multiplex PCR; TCRdb's copy has only in-frame clones and lacks some. Here the sample spans hundreds of thousands of clones, roughly 63% being singletons. Treatment meaning: oral pan-JAK inhibitor, 5-10 mg twice daily.

This TCR came from a human donor with alopecia areata. Source: CD4+ T cells sorted from blood, taken around week 53, from a patient treated with tofacitinib. The chain joins TRBV20-1 to TRBJ1-2, with D uncertain. CDR3 nucleotide sequence: TGCAGTGCTAGGCTGGGCGGCGGCTACACCTTC. Amino acid sequence: CSARLGGGYTF.